This T cell receptor beta chain derives from a study of cytomegalovirus exposure and HLA in healthy donors. Overall study results and limits: Among the CMV-associated chains, a few were confirmed in vitro as specific for CMV antigens. Being indistinguishable, some V segments were excluded, TRBV6-2 and TRBV6-3 among them. The authors later found HLA-associated TCR beta chains more clonally expanded than equally common others. The listing of 150 or so TCR beta chains classed them as cytomegalovirus-associated.

This clone was observed a single time. Its specificity is unknown. The junction differs from germline at one of its ends, possibly a read error. PCR amplification relied on 60 Vbeta primers (plus 13 Jbeta primers). Profiled with immunoSEQ multiplex PCR; TCRdb holds only in-frame clones, not every one. Here the sample spans roughly 180,000 clones, around 80% being singletons. Germline V lookup: CDR1 MNHEY, CDR2 SMNVEV (reference sequence). The CDR3 runs 15 residues. Sample: PBMCs. This TCR was recovered from a man younger than 35 in good health and CMV-seronegative. The chain recombines TRBV27 with TRBJ1-2; D is possibly TRBD1 (6 bases). CDR3 loop: CASSPRGVVVLGYAF. Here the CDR3 DNA reads TGTGCCAGCAGTCCCAGGGGTGTAGTAGTATTAGGCTACGCCTTC.